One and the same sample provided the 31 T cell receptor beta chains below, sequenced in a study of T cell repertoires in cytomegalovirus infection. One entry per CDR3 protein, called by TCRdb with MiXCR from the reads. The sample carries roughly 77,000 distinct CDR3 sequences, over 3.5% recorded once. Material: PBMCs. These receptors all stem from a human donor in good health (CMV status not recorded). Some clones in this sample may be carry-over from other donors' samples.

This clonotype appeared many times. CDR3 nucleotide sequence: TGTGCCAGCAGCTTAGGGCCGGGACGACCTGGAAACACCATATATTTT. This codes for CASSLGPGRPGNTIYF. The rearrangement links TRBV7-2 to TRBJ1-3, with D possibly being TRBD1 (5 bases). CDR1 is SGHTA and CDR2 is FQGNSA in the germline V gene. The CDR3 covers 16 residues. V lost 1 base and J lost 2, with 12 bases in between.

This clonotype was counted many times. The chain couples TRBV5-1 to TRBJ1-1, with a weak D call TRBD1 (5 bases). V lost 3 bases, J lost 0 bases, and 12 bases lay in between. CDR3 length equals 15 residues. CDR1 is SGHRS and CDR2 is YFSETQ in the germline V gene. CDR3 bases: TGCGCCAGCAGCTGGGGGACTTTCATGAACACTGAAGCTTTCTTT. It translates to CASSWGTFMNTEAFF.

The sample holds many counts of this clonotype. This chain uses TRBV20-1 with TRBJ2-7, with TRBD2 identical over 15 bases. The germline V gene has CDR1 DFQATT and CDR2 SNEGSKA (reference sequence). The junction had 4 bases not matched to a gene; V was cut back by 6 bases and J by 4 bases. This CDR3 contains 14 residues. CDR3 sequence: CSATGLAGGYEQYF. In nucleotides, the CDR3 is TGCAGTGCCACGGGACTAGCGGGAGGTTACGAGCAGTACTTC.

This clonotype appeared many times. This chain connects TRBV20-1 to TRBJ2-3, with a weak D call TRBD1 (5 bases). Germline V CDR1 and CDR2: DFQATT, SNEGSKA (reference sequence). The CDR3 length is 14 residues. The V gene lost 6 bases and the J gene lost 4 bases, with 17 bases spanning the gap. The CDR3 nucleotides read TGCAGTGCCAATGAGGTCATAGGGGCAGATACGCAGTATTTT. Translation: CSANEVIGADTQYF.

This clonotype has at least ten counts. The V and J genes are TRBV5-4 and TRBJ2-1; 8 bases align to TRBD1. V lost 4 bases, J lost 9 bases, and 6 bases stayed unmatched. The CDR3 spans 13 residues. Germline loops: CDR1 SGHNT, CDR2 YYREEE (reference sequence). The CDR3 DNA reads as TGTGCCAGCAGCCGGACAGGGAAGGTTGAGCAGTTCTTC. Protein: CASSRTGKVEQFF.

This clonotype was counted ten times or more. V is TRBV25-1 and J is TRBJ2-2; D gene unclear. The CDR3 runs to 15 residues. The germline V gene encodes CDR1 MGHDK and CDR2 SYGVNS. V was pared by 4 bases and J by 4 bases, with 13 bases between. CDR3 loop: CASSVFLGSTGELFF. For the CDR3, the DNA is TGTGCCAGCAGTGTTTTTCTGGGAAGCACCGGGGAGCTGTTTTTT.

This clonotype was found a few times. Here the CDR3 reads CASSLRLAGGTRYEQYF. The DNA of the CDR3 is TGTGCCAGCAGCTTGAGACTAGCGGGAGGAACCAGGTACGAGCAGTACTTC. The chain links TRBV7-2 to TRBJ2-7; 13 nucleotides align to TRBD2. This CDR3 comprises 17 residues. Per the germline V gene, CDR1 is SGHTA and CDR2 is FQGNSA. Unmatched junction bases numbered 9, after V lost 3 bases and J lost 4 bases. The full variable domain, in which reference TRBV7-2 and TRBJ2-7 provide the parts outside the CDR3, is GAGVSQSPSNKVTEKGKDVELRCDPISGHTALYWYRQSLGQGLEFLIYFQGNSAPDKSGLPSDRFSAERTGGSVSTLTIQRTQQEDSAVYLCASSLRLAGGTRYEQYFGPGTRLTVT.

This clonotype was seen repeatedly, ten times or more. For the CDR3, the DNA is TGTGCCAGCAGCTTAGGCCCGCCTTCTATTGGCTACGAGCAGTACTTC. Amino acids: CASSLGPPSIGYEQYF. The chain uses TRBV7-8 and TRBJ2-7; no definite D call. Trimming took 1 base from V and 3 from J, leaving 16 bases between them. CDR3 size: 16 residues. From germline, CDR1 is SGHVS and CDR2 FQNEAQ.

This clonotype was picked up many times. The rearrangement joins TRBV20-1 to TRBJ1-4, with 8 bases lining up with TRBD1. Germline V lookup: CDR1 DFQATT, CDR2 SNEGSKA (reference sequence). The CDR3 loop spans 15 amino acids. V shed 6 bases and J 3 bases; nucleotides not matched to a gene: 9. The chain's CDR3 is CSARQGLEPNEKLFF. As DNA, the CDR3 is TGCAGTGCCAGACAGGGGTTGGAACCTAATGAAAAACTGTTTTTT.

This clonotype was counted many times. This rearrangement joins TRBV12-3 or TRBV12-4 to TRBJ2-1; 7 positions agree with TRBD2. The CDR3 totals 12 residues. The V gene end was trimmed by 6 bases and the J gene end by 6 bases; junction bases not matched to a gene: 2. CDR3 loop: CASSSGGNEQFF. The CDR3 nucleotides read TGTGCCAGCAGCTCGGGAGGCAATGAGCAGTTCTTC.

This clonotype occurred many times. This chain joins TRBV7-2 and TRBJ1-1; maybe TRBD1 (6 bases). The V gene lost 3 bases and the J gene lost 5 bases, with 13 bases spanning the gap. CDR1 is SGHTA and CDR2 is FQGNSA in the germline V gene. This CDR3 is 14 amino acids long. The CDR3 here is CASSFEGGNTEAFF. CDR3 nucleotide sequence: TGTGCCAGCAGCTTCGAGGGGGGAAATACTGAAGCTTTCTTT.

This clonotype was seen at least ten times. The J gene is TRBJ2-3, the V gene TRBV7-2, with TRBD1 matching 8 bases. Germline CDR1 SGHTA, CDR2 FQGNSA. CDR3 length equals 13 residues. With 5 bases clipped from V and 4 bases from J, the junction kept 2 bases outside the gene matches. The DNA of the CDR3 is TGTGCCAGCAGCGCACAGGGGGCAGATACGCAGTATTTT. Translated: CASSAQGADTQYF.

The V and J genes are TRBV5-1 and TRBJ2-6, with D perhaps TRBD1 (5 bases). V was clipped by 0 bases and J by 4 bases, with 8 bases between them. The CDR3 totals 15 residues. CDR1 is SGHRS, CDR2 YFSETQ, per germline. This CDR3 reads CASSLGGLGANVLTF. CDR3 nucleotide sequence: TGCGCCAGCAGCTTGGGGGGCTTGGGGGCCAACGTCCTGACTTTC. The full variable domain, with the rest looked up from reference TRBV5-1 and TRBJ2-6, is KAGVTQTPRYLIKTRGQQVTLSCSPISGHRSVSWYQQTPGQGLQFLFEYFSETQRNKGNFPGRFSGRQFSNSRSEMNVSTLELGDSALYLCASSLGGLGANVLTFGAGSRLTVL.

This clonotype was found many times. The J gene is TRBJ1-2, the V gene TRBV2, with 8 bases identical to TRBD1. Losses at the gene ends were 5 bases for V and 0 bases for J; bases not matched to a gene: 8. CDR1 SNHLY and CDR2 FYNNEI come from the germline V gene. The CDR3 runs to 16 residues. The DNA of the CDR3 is TGTGCCAGCAGTACGGACAGGGAGCGGTCTAACTATGGCTACACCTTC. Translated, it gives CASSTDRERSNYGYTF.

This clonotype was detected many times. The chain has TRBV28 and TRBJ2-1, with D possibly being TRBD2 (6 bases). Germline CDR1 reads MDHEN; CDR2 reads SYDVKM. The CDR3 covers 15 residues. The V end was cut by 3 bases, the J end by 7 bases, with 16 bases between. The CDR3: CASSFASAKGNEQFF. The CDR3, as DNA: TGTGCCAGCAGTTTCGCTAGCGCTAAAGGAAATGAGCAGTTCTTC.

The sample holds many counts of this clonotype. This chain's CDR3 is CASSLGGGATEAFF. Written as DNA, the CDR3 is TGTGCCAGCAGCCTGGGGGGGGGGGCCACTGAAGCTTTCTTT. This rearrangement joins TRBV7-2 to TRBJ1-1; a possible D gene is TRBD1 (6 bases). The CDR3 contains 14 residues. Looked up from germline, CDR1 is SGHTA and CDR2 is FQGNSA. V gave up 5 bases and J gave up 4 bases, with 14 bases separating them. Full variable domain (rest looked up from reference TRBV7-2 and TRBJ1-1): GAGVSQSPSNKVTEKGKDVELRCDPISGHTALYWYRQSLGQGLEFLIYFQGNSAPDKSGLPSDRFSAERTGGSVSTLTIQRTQQEDSAVYLCASSLGGGATEAFFGQGTRLTVV.

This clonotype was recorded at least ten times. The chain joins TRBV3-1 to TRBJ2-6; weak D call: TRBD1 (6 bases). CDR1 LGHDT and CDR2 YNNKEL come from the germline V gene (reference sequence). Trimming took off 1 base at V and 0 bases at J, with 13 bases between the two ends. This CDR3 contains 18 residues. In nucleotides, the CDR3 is TGTGCCAGCAGCCAAGGTCCCCGGGACACCTCTGGGGCCAACGTCCTGACTTTC. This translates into CASSQGPRDTSGANVLTF.

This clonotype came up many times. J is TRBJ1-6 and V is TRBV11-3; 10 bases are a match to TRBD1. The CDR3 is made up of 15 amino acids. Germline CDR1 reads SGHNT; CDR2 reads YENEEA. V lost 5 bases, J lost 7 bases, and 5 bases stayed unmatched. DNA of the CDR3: TGTGCCAGCAGCCCAAGGACAGGGGGAAATTCACCCCTCCACTTT. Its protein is CASSPRTGGNSPLHF.

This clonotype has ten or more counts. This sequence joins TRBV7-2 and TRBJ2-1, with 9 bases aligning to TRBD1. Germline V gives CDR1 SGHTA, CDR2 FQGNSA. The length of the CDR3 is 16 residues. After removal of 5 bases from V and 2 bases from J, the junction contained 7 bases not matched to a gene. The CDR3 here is CASSAGQGTTYNEQFF. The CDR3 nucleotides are TGTGCCAGCAGCGCGGGACAGGGTACGACCTACAATGAGCAGTTCTTC.

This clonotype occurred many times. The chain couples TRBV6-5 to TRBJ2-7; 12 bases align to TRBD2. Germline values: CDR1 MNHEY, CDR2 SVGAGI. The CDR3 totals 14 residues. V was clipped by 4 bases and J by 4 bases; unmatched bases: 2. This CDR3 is CASSLTSGRYEQYV. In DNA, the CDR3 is TGTGCCAGCAGTTTGACTAGCGGGAGATACGAGCAGTACGTC.

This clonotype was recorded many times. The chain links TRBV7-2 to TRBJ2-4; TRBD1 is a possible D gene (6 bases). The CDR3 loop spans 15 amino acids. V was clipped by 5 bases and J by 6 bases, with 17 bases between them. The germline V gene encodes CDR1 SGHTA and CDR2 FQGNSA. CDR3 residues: CASSPTGPGGNIQYF. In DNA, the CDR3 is TGTGCCAGCAGCCCCACAGGGCCCGGCGGAAACATTCAGTACTTC.

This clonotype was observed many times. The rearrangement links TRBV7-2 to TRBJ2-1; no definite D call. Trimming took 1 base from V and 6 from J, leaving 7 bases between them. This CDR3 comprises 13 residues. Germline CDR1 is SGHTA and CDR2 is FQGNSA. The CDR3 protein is CASSLGLPNEQFF. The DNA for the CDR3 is TGTGCCAGCAGCTTAGGTCTACCCAATGAGCAGTTCTTC. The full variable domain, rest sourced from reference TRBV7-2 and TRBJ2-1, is GAGVSQSPSNKVTEKGKDVELRCDPISGHTALYWYRQSLGQGLEFLIYFQGNSAPDKSGLPSDRFSAERTGGSVSTLTIQRTQQEDSAVYLCASSLGLPNEQFFGPGTRLTVL.

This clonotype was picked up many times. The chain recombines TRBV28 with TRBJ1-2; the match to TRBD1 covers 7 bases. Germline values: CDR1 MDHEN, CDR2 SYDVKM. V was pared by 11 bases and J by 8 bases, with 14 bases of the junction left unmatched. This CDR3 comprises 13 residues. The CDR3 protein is CASRPGEQGGYTF. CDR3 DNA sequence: TGTGCCTCACGCCCCGGCGAACAGGGGGGCTACACCTTC.

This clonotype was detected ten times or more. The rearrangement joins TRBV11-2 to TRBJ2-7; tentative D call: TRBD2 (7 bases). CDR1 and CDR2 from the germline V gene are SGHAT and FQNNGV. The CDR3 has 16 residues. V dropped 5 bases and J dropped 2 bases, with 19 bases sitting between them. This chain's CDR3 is CASSQAGAYATYEQYF. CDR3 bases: TGTGCCAGCAGCCAGGCGGGGGCTTATGCGACCTACGAGCAGTACTTC. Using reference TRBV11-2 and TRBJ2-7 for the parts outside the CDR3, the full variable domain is EAGVAQSPRYKIIEKRQSVAFWCNPISGHATLYWYQQILGQGPKLLIQFQNNGVVDDSQLPKDRFSAERLKGVDSTLKIQPAKLEDSAVYLCASSQAGAYATYEQYFGPGTRLTVT.

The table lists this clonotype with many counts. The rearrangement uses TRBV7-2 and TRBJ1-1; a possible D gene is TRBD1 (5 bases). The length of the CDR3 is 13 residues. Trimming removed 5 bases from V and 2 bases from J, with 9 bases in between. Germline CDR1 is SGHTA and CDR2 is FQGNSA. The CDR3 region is CASSTTGNTEAFF. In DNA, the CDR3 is TGTGCCAGCAGCACCACAGGCAACACTGAAGCTTTCTTT. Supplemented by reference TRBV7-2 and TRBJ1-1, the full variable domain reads GAGVSQSPSNKVTEKGKDVELRCDPISGHTALYWYRQSLGQGLEFLIYFQGNSAPDKSGLPSDRFSAERTGGSVSTLTIQRTQQEDSAVYLCASSTTGNTEAFFGQGTRLTVV.

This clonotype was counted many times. CDR3 bases: TGTGCCAGCAGCGCGAGCGACTATGGCTACACCTTC. The encoded protein is CASSASDYGYTF. J is TRBJ1-2 and V is TRBV7-6, with D uncertain. This CDR3 spans 12 amino acids. Germline CDR1 reads SGHVS; CDR2 reads FNYEAQ. With 5 bases removed from V and 3 bases from J, the gap between germline ends came to 7 bases.

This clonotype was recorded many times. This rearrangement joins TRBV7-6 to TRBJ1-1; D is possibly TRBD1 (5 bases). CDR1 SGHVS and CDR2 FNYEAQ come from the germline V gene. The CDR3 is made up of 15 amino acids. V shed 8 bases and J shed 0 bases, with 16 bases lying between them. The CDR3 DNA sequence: TGTGCCAGCCGGACCGACCACAGGCTGAACACTGAAGCTTTCTTT. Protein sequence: CASRTDHRLNTEAFF.

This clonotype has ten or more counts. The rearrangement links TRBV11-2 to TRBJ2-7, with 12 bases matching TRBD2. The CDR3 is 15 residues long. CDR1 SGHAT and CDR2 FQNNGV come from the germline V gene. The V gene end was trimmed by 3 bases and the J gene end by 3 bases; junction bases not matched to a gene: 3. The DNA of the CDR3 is TGTGCCAGCAGCTTTGAACTAGCGGGGGGCTACGAGCAGTACTTC. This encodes CASSFELAGGYEQYF.

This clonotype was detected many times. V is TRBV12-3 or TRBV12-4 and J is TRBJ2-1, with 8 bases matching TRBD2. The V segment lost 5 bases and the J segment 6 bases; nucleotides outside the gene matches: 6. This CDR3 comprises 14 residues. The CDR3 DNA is TGTGCCAGCAGTCCAAGCGGGAGTTTCAATGAGCAGTTCTTC. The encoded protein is CASSPSGSFNEQFF.

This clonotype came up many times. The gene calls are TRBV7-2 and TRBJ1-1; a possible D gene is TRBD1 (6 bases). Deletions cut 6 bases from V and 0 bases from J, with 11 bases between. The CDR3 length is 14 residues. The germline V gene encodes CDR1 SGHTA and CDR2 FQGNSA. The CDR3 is CASSKQGLNTEAFF. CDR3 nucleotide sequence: TGTGCCAGCAGTAAACAGGGCCTGAACACTGAAGCTTTCTTT.

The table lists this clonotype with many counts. CDR3 DNA sequence: TGTGCCAGCAGCTTGGCCGGGACTAGATACAATGAGCAGTTCTTC. Amino acid sequence: CASSLAGTRYNEQFF. The rearrangement links TRBV7-8 to TRBJ2-1; 8 bases align to TRBD2. The CDR3 sequence is 15 residues long. Germline V CDR1 and CDR2: SGHVS, FQNEAQ. V gave up 3 bases and J gave up 4 bases; unmatched junction bases: 5.